This TCR beta chain was sequenced during a study of identical twins. Using its own MiXCR run on the 5' RACE reads, TCRdb lists one record per CDR3 protein. The sample yields 600,000 to 700,000 distinct CDR3 sequences, about 20% seen once. Germline V CDR1 and CDR2: DFQATT, SNEGSKA (reference sequence). The CDR3 covers 13 residues. This clonotype has just a few counts. The same data also contributed to another study, on T cells expressing NK-cell markers.

This TCR came from a woman younger than 35 in good health. The chain employs TRBV20-1 and TRBJ2-3; tentative D call: TRBD2 (5 bases). What was sequenced was PBMCs. The DNA for the CDR3 is TGCAGACCAGACCGCGGGAGCACAGATACGCAGTATTTT. Translating it yields CRPDRGSTDTQYF.